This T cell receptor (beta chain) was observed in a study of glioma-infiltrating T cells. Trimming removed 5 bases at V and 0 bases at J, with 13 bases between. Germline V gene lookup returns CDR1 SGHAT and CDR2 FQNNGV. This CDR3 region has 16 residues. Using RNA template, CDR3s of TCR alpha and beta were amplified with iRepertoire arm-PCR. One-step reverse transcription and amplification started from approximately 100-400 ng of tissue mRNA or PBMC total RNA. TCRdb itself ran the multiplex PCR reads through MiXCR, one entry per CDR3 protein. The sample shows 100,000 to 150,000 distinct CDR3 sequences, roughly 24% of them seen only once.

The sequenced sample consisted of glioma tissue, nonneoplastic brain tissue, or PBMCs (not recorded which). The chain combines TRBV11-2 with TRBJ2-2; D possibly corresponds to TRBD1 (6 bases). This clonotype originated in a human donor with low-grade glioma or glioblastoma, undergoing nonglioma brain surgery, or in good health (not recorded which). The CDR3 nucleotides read TGTGCCAGCAGCGCCCAGGCAGGGGCGAACACCGGGGAGCTGTTTTTT. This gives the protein CASSAQAGANTGELFF.